Below, one T cell receptor (beta chain) is given with its context. No antigen is known for it. Base qualities are missing; no much larger clone stands one base away. This entry belongs to a study of control samples from healthy donors and cancer patients (dated by TCRdb to the early 2020s). The library was obtained by the immunoSEQ multiplex PCR assay. TCRdb limited this immuneACCESS table to in-frame rearrangements with V and J called. A share of clones is missing; checked studies link under half to unresolved V genes, and the rest is unexplained. The sample table lists approximately 63,000 clones, 65% to 90% of them with a count of one. The ten largest clones take up roughly 5% of the sample. Trimming takes 6 bases from V and 9 bases from J, and the germline ends sit 15 bases apart. The CDR3 contains 13 residues, cysteine and phenylalanine counted. CDR3 DNA is the only sequence kept; it has 39 bases, read in frame from the first base. The germline V gene (reference sequence) sets CDR1 to GTSNPN and CDR2 to SVGIG.

This clonotype was sampled from a man aged 40-49 years in good health. The chain uses TRBV30 and TRBJ1-6, with the D gene not clear enough to name. Sequenced material: blood. The sequenced DNA is TGTGCCTGTAAGGTCCCGTTAAGTTCACCCCTCCACTTT. It specifies CACKVPLSSPLHF.